Ten or more counts support the clone carrying this T cell receptor (beta chain). TCRdb called the 5' RACE reads again in MiXCR, with one record for every CDR3 protein. Here the sample spans tens of thousands of distinct CDR3 sequences, under 7% being singletons. This entry comes from a study of early T cells in non-severe SARS-CoV-2 infection. The ends were cut back, 0 bases at V and 0 bases at J, with 9 bases in the middle. This CDR3 is 15 amino acids long. CDR1 DFQATT and CDR2 SNEGSKA come from the germline V gene (reference sequence). The sequenced material came from whole blood. The chain recombines TRBV20-1 with TRBJ1-3, with D maybe TRBD1 (5 bases). This sequence was found in an adult who was a healthcare worker with PCR-confirmed SARS-CoV-2 infection or an uninfected control (not recorded which). The CDR3 DNA follows: TGCAGTGCTAGAGATTTTGGGGGCTCTGGAAACACCATATATTTT. Amino acids: CSARDFGGSGNTIYF.